This entry lists 19 T cell receptor beta chains sequenced from one sample in a study of OX40 agonist ivuxolimab in advanced cancers. Some clones are missing from TCRdb's copy, which holds only in-frame ones; the method was immunoSEQ multiplex PCR. The data hold roughly 70,000 clones, with roughly 88% observed a single time. The sequences come from CD4+ or CD8+ T cells sorted from blood, collected in a trial of the OX40 agonist ivuxolimab. The source is an adult with an advanced solid tumor such as melanoma, head and neck, liver or kidney cancer.

The chain carries TRBV27 and TRBJ1-6; 7 positions agree with TRBD1. Germline CDR1 MNHEY, CDR2 SMNVEV (reference sequence). V dropped 6 bases and J dropped 7; count of bases not matched to a gene: 12. The CDR3 runs to 16 residues. The CDR3 DNA reads as TGTGCCAGCAGCTCAGAAAAGGGACAGTTCAATTCACCCCTCCACTTT. Residues: CASSSEKGQFNSPLHF.

V and J are TRBV7-2 and TRBJ2-1; 7 nucleotides agree with TRBD2. After removal of 1 base from V and 0 bases from J, the junction contained 3 bases not matched to a gene. The CDR3 runs to 16 residues. In germline, CDR1 is SGHTA, CDR2 FQGNSA. Written as DNA, the CDR3 is TGTGCCAGCAGCTTAGATCGGGGGGTCTCCTACAATGAGCAGTTCTTC. This translates into CASSLDRGVSYNEQFF.

The V gene is TRBV28, the J gene TRBJ1-1; TRBD1 is a possible D gene (6 bases). The CDR3 covers 13 residues. Trimming pared 6 bases from V and 2 bases from J, leaving 10 bases between. Per the germline V gene, CDR1 is MDHEN and CDR2 is SYDVKM. For the CDR3, the DNA is TGTGCCAGCAGCCTTGGGGGCAACACTGAAGCTTTCTTT. Residues: CASSLGGNTEAFF.

Only a few counts were recorded for this clone. The chain recombines TRBV5-1 with TRBJ1-2, with TRBD1 matching 9 bases. CDR1 and CDR2 (germline): SGHRS, YFSETQ. This CDR3 is 15 amino acids long. V shed 4 bases, J shed 3 bases, and the junction held 7 bases outside the gene matches. The CDR3 spells CASSMTGTGYYGYTF. The CDR3, as DNA: TGCGCCAGCAGCATGACCGGGACAGGGTACTATGGCTACACCTTC.

The CDR3 reads CASSPTGWGNQPQHF. In DNA, the CDR3 is TGTGCCAGCAGCCCCACCGGGTGGGGAAATCAGCCCCAGCATTTT. The V and J genes are TRBV9 and TRBJ1-5; D uncertain. This CDR3 is 15 amino acids long. In germline, CDR1 is SGDLS, CDR2 YYNGEE. V dropped 4 bases and J dropped 4 bases, with 15 bases sitting between them.

This clone was counted once. The genes are TRBV28 and TRBJ1-3; D gene ambiguous. V gave up 5 bases and J gave up 4 bases, with 12 bases separating them. The germline gives CDR1 MDHEN, CDR2 SYDVKM. The CDR3 loop spans 14 amino acids. The CDR3: CASSAAPTGNTIYF. Written as DNA, the CDR3 is TGTGCCAGCAGTGCAGCCCCGACAGGAAACACCATATATTTT.

This sequence joins TRBV7-8 and TRBJ2-7, with TRBD2 identical over 7 bases. This CDR3 has 13 amino acids. From germline, CDR1 is SGHVS and CDR2 FQNEAQ. The trim removed 5 bases at V and 7 bases at J, leaving 8 bases unmatched. The CDR3 reads CASSQDGAGEQYF. In DNA, the CDR3 is TGTGCCAGCAGCCAGGATGGAGCGGGGGAGCAGTACTTC.

V is TRBV7-2 and J is TRBJ2-2; a possible D gene is TRBD1 (6 bases). Germline lookup yields CDR1 SGHTA and CDR2 FQGNSA. V was pared by 4 bases and J by 5 bases, with 8 bases between. The CDR3 is 13 residues long. CDR3 in amino acids: CASSYQGTGELFF. The CDR3 region has the DNA TGTGCCAGCAGCTACCAGGGGACCGGGGAGCTGTTTTTT.

The rearrangement uses TRBV30 and TRBJ2-7; a weak D match, TRBD2 (6 bases). V lost 0 bases and J 5 bases, leaving 17 bases between the germline ends. CDR3 length: 15 residues. The germline CDR1 and CDR2 sequences are GTSNPN and SVGIG (reference sequence). The CDR3 region is CAWSVPFTSIHEQYF. CDR3 sequence (DNA): TGTGCCTGGAGTGTACCATTCACTAGCATCCACGAGCAGTACTTC. Variable domain in full (rest from reference TRBV30 and TRBJ2-7): SQTIHQWPATLVQPVGSPLSLECTVEGTSNPNLYWYRQAAGRGLQLLFYSVGIGQISSEVPQNLSASRPQDRQFILSSKKLLLSDSGFYLCAWSVPFTSIHEQYFGPGTRLTVT.

The chain is built from TRBV6-1 and TRBJ1-1; D may be TRBD1 (5 bases). Looked up from germline, CDR1 is MNHNS and CDR2 is SASEGT. The CDR3 runs 13 residues. With 2 bases removed from V and 3 bases from J, the gap between germline ends came to 7 bases. In DNA, the CDR3 is TGTGCCAGCAGTGAATGGGGGGACACTGAAGCTTTCTTT. Its translation is CASSEWGDTEAFF.

The sample holds many counts of this clone. The chain couples TRBV12-1 to TRBJ2-7; the table's D call, TRBD1, has no DNA check behind it. TRBV12-1 is designated a pseudogene. CDR3 length: 13 residues. In nucleotides, the CDR3 is TGTGCCAGCAGCACGGGACAGTACTACGAGCAGTACTTC. Encoded protein: CASSTGQYYEQYF.

V gene TRBV12-5 combines with J gene TRBJ2-5, with D possibly being TRBD1 (6 bases). The CDR3 spans 15 residues. Trimming removed 3 bases at V and 4 bases at J, with 15 bases between. Germline CDR1 LGHNT, CDR2 FRNRAP. CDR3 protein: CASGFTGSIGETQYF. The CDR3 bases are TGTGCTAGTGGTTTCACAGGGTCGATCGGAGAGACCCAGTACTTC.

CDR3 DNA sequence: TGTGCCAGCAGTAAACTTGACAGGCCCGAAGCTTTCTTT. As protein: CASSKLDRPEAFF. V is TRBV6-6 and J is TRBJ1-1; weak D call: TRBD1 (6 bases). The CDR3 totals 13 residues. Trimming left V 5 bases short and J 8 bases short, with 15 bases between. Per germline, CDR1 MNHNY and CDR2 SVGAGI (reference sequence).

The chain uses TRBV4-2 and TRBJ2-1; D unresolved. The V gene's germline CDR1 is LGHNA and CDR2 YNFKEQ. V lost 0 bases to trimming and J lost 5 bases, with 11 bases between them. The CDR3 runs 15 residues. CDR3: CASSQDLRTDNEQFF. The CDR3 DNA is TGTGCCAGCAGCCAAGATCTGCGGACGGACAATGAGCAGTTCTTC.

J is TRBJ2-5 and V is TRBV7-2; 7 positions agree with TRBD1. The CDR3 runs 16 residues. With V trimmed by 1 base and J by 5 bases, 10 bases remained unmatched. Germline CDR1 reads SGHTA; CDR2 reads FQGNSA. The CDR3 reads CASSLGGGAYQETQYF. For the CDR3, the DNA is TGTGCCAGCAGCTTAGGAGGGGGCGCCTATCAGGAGACCCAGTACTTC.

CDR3: CASSQVNGARPNYGYTF. As DNA, the CDR3 is TGCGCCAGCAGCCAAGTAAACGGAGCCAGGCCCAACTATGGCTACACCTTC. This chain uses TRBV4-3 with TRBJ1-2, with unresolved D. CDR1 and CDR2 (germline): LGHNA, YSLEER. With 1 base removed from V and 2 bases from J, the gap between germline ends came to 17 bases. There are 17 residues in the CDR3.

The rearrangement uses TRBV5-1 and TRBJ1-3, with 7 bases aligning to TRBD1. CDR1 is SGHRS, CDR2 YFSETQ, per germline. The length of the CDR3 is 15 residues. J was trimmed by 4 bases and V by 4 bases; bases with no gene match: 8. The CDR3 here is CASSPETGKGNTIYF. In nucleotides, the CDR3 is TGCGCCAGCAGCCCCGAGACAGGGAAGGGAAACACCATATATTTT. The full variable domain, in which reference TRBV5-1 and TRBJ1-3 provide the parts outside the CDR3, is KAGVTQTPRYLIKTRGQQVTLSCSPISGHRSVSWYQQTPGQGLQFLFEYFSETQRNKGNFPGRFSGRQFSNSRSEMNVSTLELGDSALYLCASSPETGKGNTIYFGEGSWLTVV.

This clone was seen a single time. The rearrangement joins TRBV5-1 to TRBJ1-1; a weak D match, TRBD1 (5 bases). Germline V gene sequence: CDR1 SGHRS, CDR2 YFSETQ. V dropped 4 bases and J dropped 0 bases, with 10 bases sitting between them. CDR3 length: 14 residues. The CDR3 DNA reads TGCGCCAGCAGCGAACGGGGGATGAACACTGAAGCTTTCTTT. Encoded protein: CASSERGMNTEAFF. The entire variable domain, with the rest obtained from reference TRBV5-1 and TRBJ1-1, is as follows: KAGVTQTPRYLIKTRGQQVTLSCSPISGHRSVSWYQQTPGQGLQFLFEYFSETQRNKGNFPGRFSGRQFSNSRSEMNVSTLELGDSALYLCASSERGMNTEAFFGQGTRLTVV.

This rearrangement joins TRBV5-1 to TRBJ2-3; no definite D call. This CDR3 region has 15 residues. V was shortened by 4 bases and J by 0 bases, with 12 bases between the two germline ends. Germline V gives CDR1 SGHRS, CDR2 YFSETQ. CDR3 in amino acids: CASSPMIGSTDTQYF. CDR3 in DNA: TGCGCCAGCAGCCCCATGATAGGGAGCACAGATACGCAGTATTTT.